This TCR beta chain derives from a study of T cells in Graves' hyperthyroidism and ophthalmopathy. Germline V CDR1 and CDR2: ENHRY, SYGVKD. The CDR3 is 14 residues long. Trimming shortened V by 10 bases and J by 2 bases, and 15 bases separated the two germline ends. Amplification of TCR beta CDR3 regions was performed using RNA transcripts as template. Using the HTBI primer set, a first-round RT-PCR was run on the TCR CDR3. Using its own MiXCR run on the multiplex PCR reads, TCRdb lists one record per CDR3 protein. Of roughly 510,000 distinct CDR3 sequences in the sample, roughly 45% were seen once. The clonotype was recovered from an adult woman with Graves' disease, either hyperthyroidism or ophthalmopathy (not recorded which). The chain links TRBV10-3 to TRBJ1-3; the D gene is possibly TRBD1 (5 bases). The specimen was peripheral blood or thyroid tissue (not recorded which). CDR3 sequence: CANGKGGAGNTIYF. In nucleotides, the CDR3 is TGTGCCAACGGCAAGGGAGGGGCTGGAAACACCATATATTTT.